This TCR beta chain is from a study of blood T cell repertoires in COVID-19. Study-wide background: The study drew acute and convalescent COVID-19 samples from the United States, Italy and Spain.

In the original workflow: Counts of nucleated cells, estimated from reference gene primer amplification, were obtained. Method: immunoSEQ multiplex PCR; TCRdb's copy keeps in-frame clones and lacks some. D and trimming come from the DNA, and the V and J calls and clone size come from that table. The profile covers some 80,000 clones, with about 85% appearing a single time and approximately 11% taken by the ten largest. The CDR3 covers 15 residues. Trimming took 2 bases from V and 3 from J; bases not matched to a gene: 5. Germline V gene data show CDR1 as MNHEY and CDR2 as SVGAGI. The J gene is TRBJ2-3, the V gene TRBV6-5; 7 bases are shared with TRBD2. The sequence derives from a man aged 55 to 70 with COVID-19, enrolled during active disease. Sequenced: peripheral blood. CDR3 sequence (DNA): TGTGCCAGCAGTTACACGGCGGGAGAGACAGATACGCAGTATTTT. Its protein product is CASSYTAGETDTQYF.